This T cell receptor (beta chain) comes out of a study of neurological immune-mediated disorders. Noted time point: longitudinal time-point 3. Unsorted libraries used 2 million PBMCs kept at -80 degrees C. Comment on this clonotype: Its antigen is as yet unknown. A clone one base away is much larger, so this may be a read error.

Overall study results and limits: Phylogenetic grouping assigned the repertoires of 18 of 34 multiple sclerosis patients to a single related-CDR3 cluster, which may represent a signature. There was no clinical or MRI feature that was associated with the multiple sclerosis repertoire cluster.

MiXCR, applied by TCRdb to the 5' RACE reads, yields one record per CDR3 protein. The data contain more than 75,000 distinct CDR3 sequences, 3.5% to 4.5% of them seen just once; the ten biggest clones take up 4.5% to 6%. Germline V lookup: CDR1 ENHRY, CDR2 SYGVKD. CDR3 length: 13 amino acids. V was clipped by 3 bases and J by 0 bases, with 5 bases between them. The chain combines TRBV10-3 with TRBJ1-1; D is unclear. The receptor comes from a woman aged 55 to 70 with multiple sclerosis. The sample comprised PBMCs. CDR3 protein: CAISESVNTEAFF. CDR3 in DNA: TGTGCCATCAGTGAAAGCGTGAACACTGAAGCTTTCTTT.